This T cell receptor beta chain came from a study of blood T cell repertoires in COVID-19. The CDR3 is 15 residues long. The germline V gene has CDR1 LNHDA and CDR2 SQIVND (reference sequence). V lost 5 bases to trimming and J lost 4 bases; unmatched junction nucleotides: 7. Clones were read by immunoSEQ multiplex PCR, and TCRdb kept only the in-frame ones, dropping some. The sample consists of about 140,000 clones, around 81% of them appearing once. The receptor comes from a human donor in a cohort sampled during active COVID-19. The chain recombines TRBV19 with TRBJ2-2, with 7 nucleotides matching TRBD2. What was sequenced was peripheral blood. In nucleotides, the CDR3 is TGTGCCAGTAGTTACTTACTAGCGACCACCGGGGAGCTGTTTTTT. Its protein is CASSYLLATTGELFF.